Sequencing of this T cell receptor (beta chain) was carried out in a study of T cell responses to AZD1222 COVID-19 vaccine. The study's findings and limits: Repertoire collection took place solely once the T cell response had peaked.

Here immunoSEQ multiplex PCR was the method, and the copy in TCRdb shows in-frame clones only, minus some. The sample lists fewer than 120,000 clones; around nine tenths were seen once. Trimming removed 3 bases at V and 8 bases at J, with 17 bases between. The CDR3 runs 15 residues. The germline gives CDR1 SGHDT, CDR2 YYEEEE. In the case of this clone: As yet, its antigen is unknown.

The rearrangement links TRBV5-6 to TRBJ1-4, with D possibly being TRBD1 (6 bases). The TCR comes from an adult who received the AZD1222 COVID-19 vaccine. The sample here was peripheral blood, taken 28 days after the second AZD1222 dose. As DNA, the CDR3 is TGTGCCAGCAGCTCCGGGGGCTGGGTAGGAGAAAAACTGTTTTTT. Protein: CASSSGGWVGEKLFF.